This T cell receptor (beta chain) was captured in a study of shared clonotypes between healthy human individuals. Study findings and constraints: Naive subsets typically showed greater estimated richness than memory subsets.

The germline CDR1 and CDR2 sequences are LNHDA and SQIVND (reference sequence). This CDR3 region has 15 residues. The V end was cut by 3 bases, the J end by 3 bases, with 15 bases between. The method was immunoSEQ multiplex PCR; TCRdb's version includes in-frame clones alone and lacks a portion of them. The sample yields 2,500,000 or so clones, under 95% seen once. Of note for this clone: Its antigen is undetermined.

Those who donated were healthy HIV-negative adults, with no recent acute infections or vaccinations reported. V usage is TRBV19 and J usage is TRBJ2-7; possibly TRBD2 for D (6 bases). This TCR was sampled from a man aged 18 to 30 in good health. Some clones in this sample may be carry-over from other donors' samples. Source material: naive CD4+ T cells from PBMCs. As for subset: CD45RA+ positively selected. The CDR3 coding sequence is TGTGCCAGTAGTATGGGGGGAGGAGGCTTCTACGAGCAGTACTTC. Amino acids: CASSMGGGGFYEQYF.